The clone carrying this TCR beta chain was observed a single time. The source of the sample is a study of control samples from healthy donors and cancer patients. Produced via immunoSEQ multiplex PCR; TCRdb's table is partial and in-frame only. This sample has more than 150,000 clones; roughly 92% occur once, and the top ten carry 2% to 2.5%. Trimming took 6 bases from V and 0 from J; bases not matched to a gene: 11. Per the germline V gene, CDR1 is MNHEY and CDR2 is SMNVEV (reference sequence). The length of the CDR3 is 17 residues. This sequence originates from a man aged 50-59 years in good health. The gene calls are TRBV27 and TRBJ2-1, with TRBD1 matching over 7 bases. Sequenced material: blood. Here the CDR3 DNA reads TGTGCCAGCAGGTCTACCGGGACAGCTAGCTCCTACAATGAGCAGTTCTTC. It translates to CASRSTGTASSYNEQFF.